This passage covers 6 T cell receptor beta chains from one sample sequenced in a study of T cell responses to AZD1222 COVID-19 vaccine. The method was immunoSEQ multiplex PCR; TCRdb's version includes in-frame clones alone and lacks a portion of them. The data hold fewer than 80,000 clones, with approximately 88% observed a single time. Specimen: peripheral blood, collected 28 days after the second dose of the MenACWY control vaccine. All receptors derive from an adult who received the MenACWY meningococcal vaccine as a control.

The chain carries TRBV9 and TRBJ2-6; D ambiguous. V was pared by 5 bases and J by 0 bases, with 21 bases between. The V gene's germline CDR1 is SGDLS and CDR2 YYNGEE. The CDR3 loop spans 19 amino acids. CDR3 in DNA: TGTGCCAGCAGATACGACGGGTCGTCCCCCATCTCTGGGGCCAACGTCCTGACTTTC. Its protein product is CASRYDGSSPISGANVLTF.

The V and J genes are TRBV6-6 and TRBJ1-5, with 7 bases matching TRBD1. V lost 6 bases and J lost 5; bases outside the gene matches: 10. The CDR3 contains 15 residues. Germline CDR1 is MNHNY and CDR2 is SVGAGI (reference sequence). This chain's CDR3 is CASRSPQGGYQPQHF. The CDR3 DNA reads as TGTGCCAGCAGATCCCCTCAGGGGGGCTATCAGCCCCAGCATTTT.

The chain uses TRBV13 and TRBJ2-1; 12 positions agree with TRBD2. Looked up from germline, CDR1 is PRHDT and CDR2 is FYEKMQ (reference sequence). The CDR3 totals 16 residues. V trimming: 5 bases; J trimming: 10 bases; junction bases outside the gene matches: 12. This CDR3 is CASSPIGSSGGEEQFF. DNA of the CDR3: TGTGCCAGCAGCCCCATCGGGTCTAGCGGGGGGGAAGAGCAGTTCTTC.

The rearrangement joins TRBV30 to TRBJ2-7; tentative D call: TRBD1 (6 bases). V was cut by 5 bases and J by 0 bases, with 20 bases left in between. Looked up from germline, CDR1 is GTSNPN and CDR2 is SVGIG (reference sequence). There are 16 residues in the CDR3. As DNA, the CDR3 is TGTGCCTGGGGATACTCCGGGACACCGAGCTCCTACGAGCAGTACTTC. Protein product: CAWGYSGTPSSYEQYF. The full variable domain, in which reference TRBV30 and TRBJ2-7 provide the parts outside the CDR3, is SQTIHQWPATLVQPVGSPLSLECTVEGTSNPNLYWYRQAAGRGLQLLFYSVGIGQISSEVPQNLSASRPQDRQFILSSKKLLLSDSGFYLCAWGYSGTPSSYEQYFGPGTRLTVT.

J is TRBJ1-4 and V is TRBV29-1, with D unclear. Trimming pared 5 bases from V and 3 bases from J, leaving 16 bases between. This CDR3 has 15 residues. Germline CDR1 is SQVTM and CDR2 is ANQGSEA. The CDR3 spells CSVRLWEGANEKLFF. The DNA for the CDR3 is TGCAGCGTTCGCTTATGGGAGGGAGCTAATGAAAAACTGTTTTTT. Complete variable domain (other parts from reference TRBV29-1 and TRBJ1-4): SAVISQKPSRDICQRGTSLTIQCQVDSQVTMMFWYRQQPGQSLTLIATANQGSEATYESGFVIDKFPISRPNLTFSTLTVSNMSPEDSSIYLCSVRLWEGANEKLFFGSGTQLSVL.

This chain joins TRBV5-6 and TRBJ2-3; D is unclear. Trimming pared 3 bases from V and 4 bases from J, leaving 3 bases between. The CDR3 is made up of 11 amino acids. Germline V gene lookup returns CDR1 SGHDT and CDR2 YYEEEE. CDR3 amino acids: CASSSADTQYF. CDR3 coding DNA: TGTGCCAGCAGCTCAGCAGATACGCAGTATTTT.